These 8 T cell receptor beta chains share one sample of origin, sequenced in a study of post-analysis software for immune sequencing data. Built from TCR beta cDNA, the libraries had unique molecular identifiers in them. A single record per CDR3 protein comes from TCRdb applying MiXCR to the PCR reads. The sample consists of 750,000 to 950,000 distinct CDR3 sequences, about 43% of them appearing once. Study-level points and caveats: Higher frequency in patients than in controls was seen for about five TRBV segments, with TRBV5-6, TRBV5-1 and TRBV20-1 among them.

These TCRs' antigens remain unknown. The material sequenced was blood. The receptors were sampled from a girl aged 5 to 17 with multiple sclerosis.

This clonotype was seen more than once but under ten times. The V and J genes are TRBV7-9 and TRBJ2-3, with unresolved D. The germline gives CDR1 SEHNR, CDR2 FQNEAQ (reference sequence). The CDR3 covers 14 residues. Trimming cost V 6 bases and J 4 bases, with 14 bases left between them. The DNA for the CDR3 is TGTGCCAGCAGACCCCCCGAAAGTCCAGATACGCAGTATTTT. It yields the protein CASRPPESPDTQYF.

Written as DNA, the CDR3 is TGCAGCGTCGCCCGGGACAGGGGGCAAGAGACCCAGTACTTC. Translated: CSVARDRGQETQYF. The chain links TRBV29-1 to TRBJ2-5; 11 bases align to TRBD1. Germline trimming cut 6 bases from V and 2 bases from J; bases unmatched to any gene: 5. The CDR3 has 14 residues. CDR1 and CDR2 (germline): SQVTM, ANQGSEA.

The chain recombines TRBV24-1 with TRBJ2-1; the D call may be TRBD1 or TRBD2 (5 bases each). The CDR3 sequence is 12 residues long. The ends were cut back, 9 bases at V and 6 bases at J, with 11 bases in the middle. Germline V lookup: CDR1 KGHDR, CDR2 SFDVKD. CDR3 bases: TGTGCCACCTCGGGGCCTTTCAATGAGCAGTTCTTC. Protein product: CATSGPFNEQFF.

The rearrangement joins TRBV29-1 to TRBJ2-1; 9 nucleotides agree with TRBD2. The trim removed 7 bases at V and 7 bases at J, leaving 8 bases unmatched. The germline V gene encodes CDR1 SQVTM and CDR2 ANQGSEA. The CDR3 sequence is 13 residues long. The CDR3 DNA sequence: TGCAGCGCTGTAGCGGGAGTCGCGAATGAGCAGTTCTTC. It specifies CSAVAGVANEQFF.

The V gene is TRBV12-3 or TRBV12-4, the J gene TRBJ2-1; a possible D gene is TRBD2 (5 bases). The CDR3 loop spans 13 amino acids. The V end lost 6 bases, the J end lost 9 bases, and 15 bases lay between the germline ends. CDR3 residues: CASRTIGSGEQFF. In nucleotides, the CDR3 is TGTGCCAGCAGGACTATAGGATCCGGTGAGCAGTTCTTC.

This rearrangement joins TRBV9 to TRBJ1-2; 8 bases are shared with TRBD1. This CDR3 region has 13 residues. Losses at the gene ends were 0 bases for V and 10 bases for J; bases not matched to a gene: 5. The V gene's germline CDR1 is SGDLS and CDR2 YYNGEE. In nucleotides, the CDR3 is TGTGCCAGCAGCGTAGGACAGGGGCCACCCTACACCTTC. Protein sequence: CASSVGQGPPYTF.

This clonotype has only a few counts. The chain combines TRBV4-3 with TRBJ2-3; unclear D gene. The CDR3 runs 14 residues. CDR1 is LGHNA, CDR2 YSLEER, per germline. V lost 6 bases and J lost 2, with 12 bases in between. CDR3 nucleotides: TGCGCCAGCAGGGCGCACAGTAACACAGATACGCAGTATTTT. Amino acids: CASRAHSNTDTQYF.

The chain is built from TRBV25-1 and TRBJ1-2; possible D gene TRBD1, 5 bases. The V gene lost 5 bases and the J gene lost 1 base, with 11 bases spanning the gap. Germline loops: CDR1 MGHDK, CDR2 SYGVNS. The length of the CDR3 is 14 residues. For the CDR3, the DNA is TGTGCCAGCAGTAAGCAGGGCTTTAACTATGGCTACACCTTC. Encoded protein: CASSKQGFNYGYTF.